One sample yielded the 16 T cell receptor beta chains listed below, sequenced in a study of response to subunit inactivated influenza vaccine. Via MiXCR, TCRdb re-called the RT-PCR reads, giving one row per CDR3 protein. The sample holds 450,000 to 600,000 distinct CDR3 sequences, approximately 7.3% seen once. The sample was PBMCs from blood, taken about 23 months after vaccination. These receptors came from a man aged 45 to 70 who received an inactivated influenza vaccine.

The rearrangement uses TRBV18 and TRBJ2-1; perhaps TRBD1 as D (5 bases). Per the germline V gene, CDR1 is KGHSH and CDR2 is LQKENI. This CDR3 region has 15 residues. Trimming stripped 6 bases from V and 0 bases from J, with 12 bases between. DNA for the CDR3: TGTGCCAGCTCCCCGACAGTCCTCTCCTACAATGAGCAGTTCTTC. Translating it yields CASSPTVLSYNEQFF.

This clonotype was counted ten times or more. J is TRBJ2-1 and V is TRBV2, with D uncertain. This CDR3 has 14 amino acids. CDR1 SNHLY and CDR2 FYNNEI come from the germline V gene. Trimming took 6 bases from V and 4 from J, leaving 13 bases between them. The CDR3 DNA follows: TGTGCCAGCAGCCTACTCAATCTATACAATGAGCAGTTCTTC. Translated: CASSLLNLYNEQFF.

The gene calls are TRBV5-1 and TRBJ2-7; 9 bases agree with TRBD1. The germline gives CDR1 SGHRS, CDR2 YFSETQ. There are 15 residues in the CDR3. The V segment lost 3 bases and the J segment 5 bases; nucleotides outside the gene matches: 9. DNA for the CDR3: TGCGCCAGCAGCTCCGGGACAGGGTCCGTCCACGAGCAGTACTTC. It is translated as CASSSGTGSVHEQYF.

This clonotype has ten or more counts. J is TRBJ2-3 and V is TRBV6-2 or TRBV6-3, with 9 bases that match TRBD1. Germline V gene lookup returns CDR1 MNHEY and CDR2 SVGEGT. The length of the CDR3 is 17 residues. Trimming took 4 bases from V and 2 from J; bases not matched to a gene: 10. The DNA of the CDR3 is TGTGCCAGCAGTTTCCCCAGAGACAGGGGGGACACAGATACGCAGTATTTT. Amino acid sequence: CASSFPRDRGDTDTQYF.

At least ten counts were recorded for this clonotype. The junction and the germline gene differ at one end; a read error may be behind it. The CDR3 region is CASSRTSGSRDTQYF. The CDR3 DNA follows: TGTGCCAGCAGCCGGACTAGCGGGAGCAGAGATACGCAGTATTTT. The chain uses TRBV3-1 and TRBJ2-3, with 13 bases matching TRBD2. The CDR3 is 15 amino acids. CDR1 and CDR2 (germline): LGHDT, YNNKEL (reference sequence).

This clonotype was observed a handful of times. The chain joins TRBV6-5 to TRBJ2-7; a possible D gene is TRBD1 (6 bases). This CDR3 is built from 11 residues. CDR1 is MNHEY, CDR2 SVGAGI, per germline. Trimming removed 7 bases from V and 8 bases from J, with 12 bases in between. CDR3 bases: TGTGCCAGCACACGAAGGGGGAAGCAGTACTTC. Its protein is CASTRRGKQYF.

A few counts support this clonotype. This chain links TRBV5-1 with TRBJ2-6; D unclear. The CDR3 length is 17 residues. Trimming left V 7 bases short and J 2 bases short, with 19 bases between. From germline, CDR1 is SGHRS and CDR2 YFSETQ. CDR3 nucleotide sequence: TGCGCCAGCGGGCCTTCTGACCGGCAACCTGGGGCCAACGTCCTGACTTTC. Amino acid sequence: CASGPSDRQPGANVLTF. The whole variable domain, filled in from reference TRBV5-1 and TRBJ2-6, reads KAGVTQTPRYLIKTRGQQVTLSCSPISGHRSVSWYQQTPGQGLQFLFEYFSETQRNKGNFPGRFSGRQFSNSRSEMNVSTLELGDSALYLCASGPSDRQPGANVLTFGAGSRLTVL.

This clonotype has at least ten counts. The chain has TRBV5-1 and TRBJ2-5; 11 positions agree with TRBD2. Germline trimming cut 2 bases from V and 5 bases from J; bases unmatched to any gene: 2. The germline gives CDR1 SGHRS, CDR2 YFSETQ. The CDR3 consists of 14 residues. DNA for the CDR3: TGCGCCAGCAGCTTACTAGCGGGAGACGAGACCCAGTACTTC. Translated: CASSLLAGDETQYF.

The chain carries TRBV6-5 and TRBJ2-3, with a tentative D call TRBD1 (5 bases). The CDR3 has 15 residues. Germline lookup yields CDR1 MNHEY and CDR2 SVGAGI. Trimming left V 0 bases short and J 4 bases short, with 11 bases between. The CDR3: CASSYSQGKPDTQYF. For the CDR3, the DNA is TGTGCCAGCAGTTACTCCCAGGGCAAGCCAGATACGCAGTATTTT.

This clonotype was counted ten times or more. The chain joins TRBV10-3 to TRBJ2-3; 8 positions agree with TRBD2. The CDR3 sequence is 14 residues long. Germline V gene sequence: CDR1 ENHRY, CDR2 SYGVKD. The V gene end was trimmed by 4 bases and the J gene end by 2 bases; junction bases not matched to a gene: 2. The CDR3 protein is CAISGSGDTDTQYF. CDR3 sequence (DNA): TGTGCCATCAGTGGTAGCGGGGACACAGATACGCAGTATTTT.

V is TRBV4-1 and J is TRBJ1-2; a weak D match, TRBD1 (6 bases). CDR3 length equals 15 residues. Germline loops: CDR1 MGHRA, CDR2 YSYEKL. Trimming removed 1 base at V and 6 bases at J, with 15 bases between. DNA for the CDR3: TGCGCCAGCAGCCAAGTGGGGGCCCAGCGAGATGGCTACACCTTC. It is translated as CASSQVGAQRDGYTF.

The rearrangement joins TRBV7-2 to TRBJ1-2; 7 bases align to TRBD1. This CDR3 contains 14 residues. With 0 bases clipped from V and 5 bases from J, the junction kept 3 bases outside the gene matches. The germline V gene has CDR1 SGHTA and CDR2 FQGNSA. The chain's CDR3 is CASSLAQGGYGYTF. The CDR3 nucleotides are TGTGCCAGCAGCTTAGCCCAGGGGGGTTATGGCTACACCTTC.

This clonotype came up a few times. V is TRBV6-2 or TRBV6-3 and J is TRBJ2-2, with TRBD1 matching over 9 bases. V lost 3 bases to trimming and J lost 7 bases; unmatched junction nucleotides: 6. The V gene's germline CDR1 is MNHEY and CDR2 SVGEGT. The CDR3 runs to 15 residues. CDR3 sequence reads: CASSYPDRGIGELFF. In DNA form, the CDR3 reads TGTGCCAGCAGTTATCCCGACAGGGGGATCGGGGAGCTGTTTTTT.

This clonotype was counted ten times or more. The chain has TRBV29-1 and TRBJ2-3; TRBD2 might be the D (6 bases). The CDR3 contains 14 residues. CDR1 and CDR2 from the germline V gene are SQVTM and ANQGSEA. Deletions cut 5 bases from V and 7 bases from J, with 19 bases between. The CDR3 DNA reads TGCAGCGTTCTTGGGACTTCGTCGTCAAATACGCAGTATTTT. Protein: CSVLGTSSSNTQYF.

This clonotype has ten or more counts. The chain carries TRBV12-3 or TRBV12-4 and TRBJ1-1; tentatively, D is TRBD1 (5 bases). This CDR3 contains 13 residues. V lost 2 bases, J lost 5 bases, and 9 bases lay in between. The CDR3 nucleotides read TGTGCCAGCAGTTTAACCGGACAAACTGAAGCTTTCTTT. It codes for CASSLTGQTEAFF.

The V call is TRBV10-3, the J call TRBJ1-5; 8 bases line up with TRBD1. This CDR3 contains 15 residues. V was clipped by 2 bases and J by 4 bases; unmatched bases: 4. Germline assignment: CDR1 ENHRY and CDR2 SYGVKD. The CDR3 here is CAISEGQGENQPQHF. CDR3 nucleotides: TGTGCCATCAGTGAGGGACAGGGCGAGAATCAGCCCCAGCATTTT.